One sample yielded the 11 T cell receptor beta chains listed below, sequenced in a study of cytomegalovirus exposure and HLA in healthy donors. The PCR had 60 Vbeta and 13 Jbeta primers. Profiled with immunoSEQ multiplex PCR; TCRdb holds only in-frame clones, not every one. The sample gives around 100,000 clones, about 72% of which show up once; roughly 19% is in the top ten. The sample consisted of PBMCs. The receptors come from a woman aged 55-69 years in good health and CMV-seropositive.

V and J are TRBV7-6 and TRBJ2-5; no reliable D call. Judging by the DNA end, TRBJ2-7 fits better; the J call may be wrong. Germline lookup yields CDR1 SGHVS and CDR2 FNYEAQ. CDR3 length equals 12 residues. This CDR3 is CASSAWNYEQYF. The CDR3 nucleotides read TGTGCCAGCAGCGCGTGGAACTACGAGCAGTACTTC.

The chain links TRBV14 to TRBJ2-3, with 10 bases lining up with TRBD1. With V trimmed by 5 bases and J by 6 bases, 8 bases remained unmatched. This CDR3 has 15 amino acids. Per germline, CDR1 SGHDN and CDR2 FVKESK. The CDR3 reads CASSWGQGLSDTQYF. The CDR3 DNA reads TGTGCCAGCAGCTGGGGACAGGGGCTGTCGGATACGCAGTATTTT.

The V and J genes are TRBV9 and TRBJ2-7, with TRBD2 matching over 7 bases. Germline CDR1 reads SGDLS; CDR2 reads YYNGEE. CDR3 length: 15 amino acids. V trimming: 4 bases; J trimming: 2 bases; junction bases outside the gene matches: 9. CDR3 protein: CASSLGGGSTYEQYF. DNA for the CDR3: TGTGCCAGCAGCCTGGGGGGAGGGTCAACCTACGAGCAGTACTTC.

This chain connects TRBV10-3 to TRBJ2-4; D is ambiguous. The V gene lost 3 bases and the J gene lost 6 bases, with 6 bases spanning the gap. CDR3 length equals 12 residues. Looked up from germline, CDR1 is ENHRY and CDR2 is SYGVKD. CDR3 nucleotide sequence: TGTGCCATCAGTGAAGACACAAACATTCAGTACTTC. The encoded protein is CAISEDTNIQYF.

The chain recombines TRBV11-2 with TRBJ2-7, with 9 bases aligning to TRBD2. The J segment lost 5 bases and the V segment lost 8 bases, leaving 7 bases of the junction unmatched. The CDR3 sequence is 13 residues long. From germline, CDR1 is SGHAT and CDR2 FQNNGV. This chain's CDR3 is CASGVSGSHEQYF. CDR3 nucleotide sequence: TGTGCCAGCGGAGTTAGCGGGAGCCACGAGCAGTACTTC. Full variable domain (outside the CDR3, taken from reference TRBV11-2 and TRBJ2-7): EAGVAQSPRYKIIEKRQSVAFWCNPISGHATLYWYQQILGQGPKLLIQFQNNGVVDDSQLPKDRFSAERLKGVDSTLKIQPAKLEDSAVYLCASGVSGSHEQYFGPGTRLTVT.

CDR3 sequence: CASTGDRGYQPQHF. CDR3 in DNA: TGTGCCAGTACCGGGGACAGGGGATATCAGCCCCAGCATTTT. The rearrangement links TRBV19 to TRBJ1-5; 10 bases fit TRBD1. The CDR3 is 14 amino acids. Germline CDR1 and CDR2: LNHDA and SQIVND (reference sequence). The V gene end was trimmed by 7 bases and the J gene end by 5 bases; junction bases not matched to a gene: 5.

The CDR3 spells CASTGTGNEKLFF. CDR3 in DNA: TGTGCCAGCACCGGGACAGGGAATGAAAAACTGTTTTTT. The chain links TRBV2 to TRBJ1-4; 9 bases fit TRBD1. Germline V CDR1 and CDR2: SNHLY, FYNNEI. The CDR3 sequence is 13 residues long. The V and J ends lost 7 bases and 5 bases, in that order; junction bases with no gene match: 2. The whole variable domain, remainder taken from reference TRBV2 and TRBJ1-4, is EPEVTQTPSHQVTQMGQEVILRCVPISNHLYFYWYRQILGQKVEFLVSFYNNEISEKSEIFDDQFSVERPDGSNFTLKIRSTKLEDSAMYFCASTGTGNEKLFFGSGTQLSVL.

This clone was recorded only once. The chain links TRBV28 to TRBJ1-5, with 8 positions matching TRBD1. The V gene's germline CDR1 is MDHEN and CDR2 SYDVKM. The CDR3 loop spans 15 amino acids. V lost 3 bases, J lost 6 bases, and 7 bases stayed unmatched. The DNA for the CDR3 is TGTGCCAGCAGTTTCGATCAGGGGGCCACTCAGCCCCAGCATTTT. Amino acid sequence: CASSFDQGATQPQHF.

This clone was seen only a few times. This sequence joins TRBV19 and TRBJ2-2; 8 bases align to TRBD2. The CDR3 consists of 14 residues. V was pared by 4 bases and J by 6 bases, with 4 bases of the junction left unmatched. The germline V gene has CDR1 LNHDA and CDR2 SQIVND (reference sequence). Here the CDR3 DNA reads TGTGCCAGTAGTAGTCGGGAGGGACCCGGGGAGCTGTTTTTT. This encodes CASSSREGPGELFF.

In the case of this clone: The junction departs from the called germline gene at one end, perhaps through a read error. V usage is TRBV19 and J usage is TRBJ2-7, with 10 nucleotides matching TRBD2. The length of the CDR3 is 15 residues. CDR1 is LNHDA and CDR2 is SQIVND in the germline V gene (reference sequence). The CDR3 nucleotides read TGTGCCAGTAGTCCTCCTAGCGGGAGTATCTACGGGCAGTACTTC. This sequence encodes CASSPPSGSIYGQYF.

The V call is TRBV9, the J call TRBJ2-1, with D unclear. The V end was cut by 3 bases, the J end by 4 bases, with 5 bases between. The CDR3 has 12 residues. Germline CDR1 reads SGDLS; CDR2 reads YYNGEE. CDR3 sequence reads: CASSAPYNEQFF. CDR3 DNA: TGTGCCAGCAGCGCCCCGTACAATGAGCAGTTCTTC.